This is a list of T cell receptor beta chains from one sample in a study of vaccination and CD4 T cells after COVID-19. In TCRdb, the PCR reads were re-called with MiXCR into one record per CDR3 protein. The profile shows 15,000 to 20,000 distinct CDR3 sequences, about 42% of them singletons. These receptors have no known antigen. Here the sequenced sample was CD4+ T cells from blood, cultured in vitro, taken before SARS-CoV-2 vaccination. Receptor source: a human donor who received a COVID-19 vaccine. Each CDR3 is given with its conserved first and last residue. The order of the fields is clone size, J gene, D gene, V gene, CDR3 protein, CDR3 DNA. A D gene is named only where the DNA matches it firmly. A clone size is listed for some rows: how often the clone was seen (once, few, many), or a class if it is expanded.

clone_size: NA
j_call: TRBJ1-4
d_call: NA
v_call: TRBV7-6
cdr3_aa: CASSPGTYNEKLFF
cdr3_nt: TGTGCCAGCAGCCCCGGGACGTATAATGAAAAACTGTTTTTT

clone_size: few
j_call: TRBJ2-4
d_call: TRBD1
v_call: TRBV15
cdr3_aa: CATSREGDRANIQYF
cdr3_nt: TGTGCCACCAGCAGAGAGGGGGACAGGGCAAACATTCAGTACTTC

clone_size: NA
j_call: TRBJ2-1
d_call: NA
v_call: TRBV2
cdr3_aa: CASSAPGTAYNEQFF
cdr3_nt: TGTGCCAGCAGTGCCCCTGGGACCGCCTACAATGAGCAGTTCTTC

clone_size: NA
j_call: TRBJ1-1
d_call: NA
v_call: TRBV29-1
cdr3_aa: CSVEETLNTEAFF
cdr3_nt: TGCAGCGTTGAAGAGACGTTGAACACTGAAGCTTTCTTT

clone_size: NA
j_call: TRBJ2-3
d_call: NA
v_call: TRBV7-2
cdr3_aa: CASSLAMGSPTDTQYF
cdr3_nt: TGTGCCAGCAGCTTAGCGATGGGCTCTCCCACAGATACGCAGTATTTT

clone_size: NA
j_call: TRBJ2-6
d_call: TRBD2
v_call: TRBV7-2
cdr3_aa: CASSLVGGAGANVLTF
cdr3_nt: TGTGCCAGCAGCTTAGTGGGGGGGGCTGGGGCCAACGTCCTGACTTTC

clone_size: NA
j_call: TRBJ1-5
d_call: NA
v_call: TRBV20-1
cdr3_aa: CSARAGFDQPQHF
cdr3_nt: TGCAGTGCCAGGGCGGGGTTCGATCAGCCCCAGCATTTT

clone_size: few
j_call: TRBJ1-5
d_call: TRBD1
v_call: TRBV2
cdr3_aa: CASNLDRGSNQPQHF
cdr3_nt: TGTGCCAGCAATTTGGACAGGGGTAGCAATCAGCCCCAGCATTTT

clone_size: NA
j_call: TRBJ2-7
d_call: TRBD2
v_call: TRBV12-3/TRBV12-4
cdr3_aa: CASSPRAGGLWEQYF
cdr3_nt: TGTGCCAGCAGCCCCAGGGCGGGGGGCCTGTGGGAGCAGTACTTC

clone_size: NA
j_call: TRBJ1-1
d_call: NA
v_call: TRBV6-1
cdr3_aa: CASSRPGPNTEAFF
cdr3_nt: TGTGCCAGCAGTCGACCAGGGCCGAACACTGAAGCTTTCTTT

clone_size: NA
j_call: TRBJ1-2
d_call: TRBD1
v_call: TRBV7-2
cdr3_aa: CASSPRTGANYGYTF
cdr3_nt: TGTGCCAGCAGCCCGCGGACAGGAGCTAACTATGGCTACACCTTC

clone_size: NA
j_call: TRBJ1-2
d_call: TRBD1
v_call: TRBV2
cdr3_aa: CASSGQGAVGGYTF
cdr3_nt: TGTGCCAGCTCCGGACAGGGGGCGGTCGGGGGCTACACCTTC

clone_size: NA
j_call: TRBJ1-2
d_call: NA
v_call: TRBV2
cdr3_aa: CASSLFPGHANGYTF
cdr3_nt: TGTGCCAGCAGTCTCTTTCCGGGACACGCGAATGGCTACACCTTC

clone_size: NA
j_call: TRBJ2-1
d_call: TRBD2
v_call: TRBV6-1
cdr3_aa: CASRGLAGMSSYNEQFF
cdr3_nt: TGTGCCAGCAGGGGACTAGCGGGGATGAGCTCCTACAATGAGCAGTTCTTC

clone_size: NA
j_call: TRBJ1-1
d_call: NA
v_call: TRBV12-3/TRBV12-4
cdr3_aa: CASSLAPGPFEAFF
cdr3_nt: TGTGCCAGCAGTTTAGCCCCGGGGCCCTTTGAAGCTTTCTTT

clone_size: NA
j_call: TRBJ2-7
d_call: TRBD2
v_call: TRBV27
cdr3_aa: CASSPWGGKEQYF
cdr3_nt: TGTGCCAGCAGTCCTTGGGGGGGGAAGGAGCAGTACTTC

clone_size: NA
j_call: TRBJ1-2
d_call: NA
v_call: TRBV6-5
cdr3_aa: CASSSPVFWGIGDYGYTF
cdr3_nt: TGTGCCAGCAGTTCACCCGTTTTTTGGGGAATAGGGGACTATGGCTACACCTTC

clone_size: NA
j_call: TRBJ2-1
d_call: NA
v_call: TRBV11-3
cdr3_aa: CASSLGLVSGQFF
cdr3_nt: TGTGCCAGCAGCTTAGGGCTAGTTAGTGGGCAGTTCTTC

clone_size: once
j_call: TRBJ2-1
d_call: TRBD2
v_call: TRBV9
cdr3_aa: CASSALAASSYNEQFF
cdr3_nt: TGTGCCAGCAGCGCACTAGCGGCTAGCTCCTACAATGAGCAGTTCTTC

clone_size: few
j_call: TRBJ2-2
d_call: TRBD1
v_call: TRBV6-4
cdr3_aa: CASRDRTNTGELFF
cdr3_nt: TGTGCCAGCCGGGACAGGACGAACACCGGGGAGCTGTTTTTT

clone_size: few
j_call: TRBJ1-5
d_call: TRBD1
v_call: TRBV20-1
cdr3_aa: CSAQGAGNQPQHF
cdr3_nt: TGCAGTGCTCAGGGGGCGGGCAATCAGCCCCAGCATTTT

clone_size: NA
j_call: TRBJ2-5
d_call: TRBD2
v_call: TRBV12-3/TRBV12-4
cdr3_aa: CASSSGTSGGRETQYF
cdr3_nt: TGTGCCAGCAGTTCGGGAACTAGCGGGGGGAGAGAGACCCAGTACTTC

clone_size: NA
j_call: TRBJ1-2
d_call: NA
v_call: TRBV7-2
cdr3_aa: CASSLTGLAGDGYTF
cdr3_nt: TGTGCCAGCAGCTTGACAGGTCTCGCAGGGGATGGCTACACCTTC

clone_size: NA
j_call: TRBJ1-1
d_call: NA
v_call: TRBV7-9
cdr3_aa: CASSLVEREAFF
cdr3_nt: TGTGCCAGCAGCTTAGTCGAGCGTGAAGCTTTCTTT

clone_size: once
j_call: TRBJ1-5
d_call: TRBD1
v_call: TRBV10-1
cdr3_aa: CASSESTDSGTGYGEMNQPQHF
cdr3_nt: TGCGCCAGCAGTGAGTCGACCGACTCGGGGACAGGGTATGGTGAGATGAATCAGCCCCAGCATTTT

clone_size: NA
j_call: TRBJ1-3
d_call: NA
v_call: TRBV2
cdr3_aa: CASAYVGSSGNTIYF
cdr3_nt: TGTGCCAGCGCCTATGTCGGAAGCTCTGGAAACACCATATATTTT

clone_size: NA
j_call: TRBJ2-5
d_call: NA
v_call: TRBV29-1
cdr3_aa: CSVQTQETQYF
cdr3_nt: TGCAGCGTGCAGACTCAAGAGACCCAGTACTTC

clone_size: few
j_call: TRBJ2-5
d_call: TRBD2
v_call: TRBV30
cdr3_aa: CAWTTGASGGQETQYF
cdr3_nt: TGTGCCTGGACCACCGGGGCTAGCGGGGGCCAAGAGACCCAGTACTTC

clone_size: NA
j_call: TRBJ1-1
d_call: NA
v_call: TRBV21-1
cdr3_aa: CASSSEAFF
cdr3_nt: TGTGCCAGCAGCAGTGAAGCTTTCTTT